The present TCR beta chain was sequenced within a study of cytomegalovirus exposure and HLA in healthy donors. The CDR3 totals 17 residues. The V gene's germline CDR1 is SGHNT and CDR2 YYREEE (reference sequence). Germline trimming cut 3 bases from V and 4 bases from J; bases unmatched to any gene: 5. Findings of the study overall: Common viral pathogens seemed to be connected with several of the most significant clusters, according to a later analysis. Cytomegalovirus-associated status was assigned to more than 150 TCR beta chains.

To note about this clone: Its specificity is not known.

The PCR ran on 60 Vbeta and 13 Jbeta primers. The protocol was immunoSEQ multiplex PCR, while the TCRdb copy is restricted to in-frame clones and leaves out a portion. The sample has a few hundred thousand clones; 70% to 85% are singletons. The receptor was derived from a woman in her forties in good health and CMV-seronegative. The sample consisted of PBMCs. The rearrangement joins TRBV5-4 to TRBJ2-3; 16 bases agree with TRBD2. The CDR3 spells CASSSGTSGGASDTQYF. CDR3 DNA sequence: TGTGCCAGCAGCTCTGGGACTAGCGGGGGGGCCTCAGATACGCAGTATTTT.